This TCR beta chain was recovered during a study of OX40 agonist ivuxolimab in advanced cancers. Autoimmune disease history or systemic immunosuppression barred patients. CDR3 size: 16 residues. The V gene lost 0 bases and the J gene lost 1 base, with 10 bases spanning the gap. Germline lookup yields CDR1 SGHRS and CDR2 YFSETQ. The protocol was immunoSEQ multiplex PCR, while the TCRdb copy is restricted to in-frame clones and leaves out a portion. Of tens of thousands of clones in the sample, approximately 80% were seen once. Points from the study as a whole: No determination was made of the antigen specificity of the expanded peripheral T cells. Normalized expansion of T-cell clones was also low for some nonresponders.

Concerning this clone: Its antigen is unknown.

Sequences were derived from CD4+ or CD8+ T cells sorted from blood, sampled in a trial of the OX40 agonist ivuxolimab. This clonotype was sampled from an adult with an advanced solid tumor such as melanoma, head and neck, liver or kidney cancer. The genes are TRBV5-1 and TRBJ2-2, with D perhaps TRBD1 (6 bases). CDR3 sequence reads: CASSLAWTENTGELFF. CDR3 in DNA: TGCGCCAGCAGCTTGGCGTGGACAGAGAACACCGGGGAGCTGTTTTTT.